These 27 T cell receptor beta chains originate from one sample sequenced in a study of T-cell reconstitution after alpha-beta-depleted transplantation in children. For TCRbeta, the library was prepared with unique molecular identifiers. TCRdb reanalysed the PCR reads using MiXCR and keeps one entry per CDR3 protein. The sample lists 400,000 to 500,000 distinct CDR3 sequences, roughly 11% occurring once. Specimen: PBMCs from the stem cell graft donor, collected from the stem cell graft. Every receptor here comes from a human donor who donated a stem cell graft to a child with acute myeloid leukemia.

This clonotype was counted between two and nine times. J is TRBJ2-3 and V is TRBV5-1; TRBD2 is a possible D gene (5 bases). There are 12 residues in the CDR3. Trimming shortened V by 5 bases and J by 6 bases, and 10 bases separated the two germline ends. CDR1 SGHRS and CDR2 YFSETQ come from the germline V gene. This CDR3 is CASRPGSDTQYF. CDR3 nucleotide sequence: TGCGCCAGCAGACCGGGGAGCGATACGCAGTATTTT.

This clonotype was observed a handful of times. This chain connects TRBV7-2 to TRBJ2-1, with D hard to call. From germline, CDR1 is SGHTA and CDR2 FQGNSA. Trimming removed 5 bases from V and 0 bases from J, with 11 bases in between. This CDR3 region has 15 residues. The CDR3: CASSAWRSSYNEQFF. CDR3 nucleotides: TGTGCCAGCAGCGCTTGGCGATCCTCCTACAATGAGCAGTTCTTC.

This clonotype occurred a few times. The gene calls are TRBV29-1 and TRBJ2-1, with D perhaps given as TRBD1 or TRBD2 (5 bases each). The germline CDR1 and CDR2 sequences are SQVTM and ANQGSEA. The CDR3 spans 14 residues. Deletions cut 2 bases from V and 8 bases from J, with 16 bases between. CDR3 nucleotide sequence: TGCAGCGTTGAATGGGGGAGTGGGGTCGATGAGCAGTTCTTC. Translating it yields CSVEWGSGVDEQFF.

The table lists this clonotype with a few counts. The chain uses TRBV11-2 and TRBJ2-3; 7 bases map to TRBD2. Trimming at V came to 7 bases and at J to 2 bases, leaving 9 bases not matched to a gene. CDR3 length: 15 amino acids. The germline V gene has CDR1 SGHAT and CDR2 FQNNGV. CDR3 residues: CASNDPRGVTDTQYF. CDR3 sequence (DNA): TGTGCCAGCAACGACCCACGGGGGGTCACAGATACGCAGTATTTT.

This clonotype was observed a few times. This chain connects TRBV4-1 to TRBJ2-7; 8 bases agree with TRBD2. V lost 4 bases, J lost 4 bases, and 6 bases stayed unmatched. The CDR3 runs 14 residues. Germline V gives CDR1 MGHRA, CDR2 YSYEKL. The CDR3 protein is CASSPRTSTYEQYF. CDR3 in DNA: TGCGCCAGCAGCCCCAGGACTAGCACTTACGAGCAGTACTTC.

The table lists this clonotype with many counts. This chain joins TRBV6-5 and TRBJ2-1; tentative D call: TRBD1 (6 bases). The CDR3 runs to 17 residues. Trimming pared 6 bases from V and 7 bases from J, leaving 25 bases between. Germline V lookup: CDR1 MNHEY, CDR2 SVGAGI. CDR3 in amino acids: CASRTPKPGTQGNEQFF. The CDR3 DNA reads TGTGCCAGCAGGACCCCTAAACCCGGGACACAAGGGAATGAGCAGTTCTTC.

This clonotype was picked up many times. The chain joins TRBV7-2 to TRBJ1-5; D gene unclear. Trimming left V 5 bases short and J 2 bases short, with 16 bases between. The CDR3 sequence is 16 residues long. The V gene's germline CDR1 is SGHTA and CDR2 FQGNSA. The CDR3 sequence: CASSPGPKGGNQPQHF. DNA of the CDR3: TGTGCCAGCAGCCCAGGACCGAAAGGTGGCAATCAGCCCCAGCATTTT.

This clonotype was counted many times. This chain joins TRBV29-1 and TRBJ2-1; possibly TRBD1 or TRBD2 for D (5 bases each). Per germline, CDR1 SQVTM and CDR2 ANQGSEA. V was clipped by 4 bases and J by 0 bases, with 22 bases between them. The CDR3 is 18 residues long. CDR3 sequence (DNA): TGCAGCGTTGCGGGGCTTTTGTTAGCTGCGAGCTCCTACAATGAGCAGTTCTTC. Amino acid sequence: CSVAGLLLAASSYNEQFF.

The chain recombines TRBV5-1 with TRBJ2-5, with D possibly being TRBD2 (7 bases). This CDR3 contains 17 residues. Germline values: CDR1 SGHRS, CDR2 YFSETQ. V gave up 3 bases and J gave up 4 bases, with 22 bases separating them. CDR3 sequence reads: CASSSSLAGAFRETQYF. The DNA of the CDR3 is TGCGCCAGCAGCTCAAGCCTCGCGGGGGCATTTCGAGAGACCCAGTACTTC.

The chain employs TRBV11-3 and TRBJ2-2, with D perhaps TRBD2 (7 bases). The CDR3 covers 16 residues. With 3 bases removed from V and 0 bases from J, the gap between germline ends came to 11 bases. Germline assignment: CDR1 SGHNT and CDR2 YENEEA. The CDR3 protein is CASSLGGTSNTGELFF. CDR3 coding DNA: TGTGCCAGCAGCTTGGGGGGGACATCGAACACCGGGGAGCTGTTTTTT.

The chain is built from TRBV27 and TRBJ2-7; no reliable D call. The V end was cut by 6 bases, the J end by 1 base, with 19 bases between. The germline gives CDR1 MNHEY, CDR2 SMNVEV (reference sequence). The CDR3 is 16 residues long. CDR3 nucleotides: TGTGCCAGCAGCCCCAGGTTTTGGGTAGGGTCCTACGAGCAGTACGTC. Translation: CASSPRFWVGSYEQYV.

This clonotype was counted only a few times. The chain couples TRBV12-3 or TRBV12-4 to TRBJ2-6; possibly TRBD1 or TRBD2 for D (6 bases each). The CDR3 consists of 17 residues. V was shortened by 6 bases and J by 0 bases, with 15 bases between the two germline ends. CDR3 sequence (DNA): TGTGCCAGCAGACGACAGAGGGGGGACTCTGGGGCCAACGTCCTGACTTTC. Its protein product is CASRRQRGDSGANVLTF.

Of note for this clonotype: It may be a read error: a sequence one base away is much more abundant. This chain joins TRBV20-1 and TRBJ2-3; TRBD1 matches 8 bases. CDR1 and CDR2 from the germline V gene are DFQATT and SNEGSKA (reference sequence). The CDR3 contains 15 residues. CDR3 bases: TGCAGTGCTGACTCCGGACAGGGACACACAGATTCGCAGTATTTT. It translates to CSADSGQGHTDSQYF.

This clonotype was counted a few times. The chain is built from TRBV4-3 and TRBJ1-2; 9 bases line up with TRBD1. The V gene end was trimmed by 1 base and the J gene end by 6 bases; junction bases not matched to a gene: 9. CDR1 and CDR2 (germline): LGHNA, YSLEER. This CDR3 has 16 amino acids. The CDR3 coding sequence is TGCGCCAGCAGCCAAGTGACACAGGGGGCGATGAATGGCTACACCTTC. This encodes CASSQVTQGAMNGYTF.

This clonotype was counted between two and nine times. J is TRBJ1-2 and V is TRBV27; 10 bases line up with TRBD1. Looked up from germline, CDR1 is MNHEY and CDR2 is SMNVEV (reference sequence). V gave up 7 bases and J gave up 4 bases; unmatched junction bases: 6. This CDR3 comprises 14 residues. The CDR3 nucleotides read TGTGCCAGCACCGCGACAGGGGGCTTCTATGGCTACACCTTC. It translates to CASTATGGFYGYTF.

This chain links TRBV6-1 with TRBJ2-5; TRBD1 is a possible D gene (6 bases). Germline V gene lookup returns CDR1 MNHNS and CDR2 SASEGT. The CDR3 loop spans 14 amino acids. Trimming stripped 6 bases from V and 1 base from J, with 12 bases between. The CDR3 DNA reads TGTGCCAGCAGCATAATGACAGGCCAAGAGACCCAGTACTTC. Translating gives CASSIMTGQETQYF.

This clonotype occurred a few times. In DNA, the CDR3 is TGCAGCGTTGGGGACGGAAGCTACGAGCAGTACTTC. It codes for CSVGDGSYEQYF. The gene calls are TRBV29-1 and TRBJ2-7; tentatively, D is TRBD1 or TRBD2 (5 bases each). V lost 4 bases to trimming and J lost 3 bases, with 10 bases between them. CDR1 and CDR2 from the germline V gene are SQVTM and ANQGSEA. The CDR3 loop spans 12 amino acids.

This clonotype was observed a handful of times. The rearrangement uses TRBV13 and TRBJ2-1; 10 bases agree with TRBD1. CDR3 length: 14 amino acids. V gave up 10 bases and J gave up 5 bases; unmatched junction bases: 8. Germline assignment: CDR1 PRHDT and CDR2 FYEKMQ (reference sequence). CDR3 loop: CATYTGTGDNEQFF. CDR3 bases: TGTGCCACCTACACCGGGACAGGGGACAATGAGCAGTTCTTC. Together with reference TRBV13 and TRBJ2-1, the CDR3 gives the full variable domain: AAGVIQSPRHLIKEKRETATLKCYPIPRHDTVYWYQQGPGQDPQFLISFYEKMQSDKGSIPDRFSAQQFSDYHSELNMSSLELGDSALYFCATYTGTGDNEQFFGPGTRLTVL.

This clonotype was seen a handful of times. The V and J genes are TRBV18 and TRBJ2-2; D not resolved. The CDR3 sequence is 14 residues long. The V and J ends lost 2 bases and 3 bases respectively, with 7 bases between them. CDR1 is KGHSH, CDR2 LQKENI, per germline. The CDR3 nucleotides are TGTGCCAGCTCACCATCTTTGTACACCGGGGAGCTGTTTTTT. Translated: CASSPSLYTGELFF.

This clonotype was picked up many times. Here the CDR3 reads CASSSLAGGPKETQYF. The CDR3 region has the DNA TGTGCCAGCAGCTCGTTAGCGGGAGGGCCGAAGGAGACCCAGTACTTC. This rearrangement joins TRBV7-9 to TRBJ2-5, with 11 bases matching TRBD2. With 4 bases clipped from V and 5 bases from J, the junction kept 9 bases outside the gene matches. CDR3 size: 16 residues. Germline-derived CDR1 and CDR2 are SEHNR and FQNEAQ (reference sequence).

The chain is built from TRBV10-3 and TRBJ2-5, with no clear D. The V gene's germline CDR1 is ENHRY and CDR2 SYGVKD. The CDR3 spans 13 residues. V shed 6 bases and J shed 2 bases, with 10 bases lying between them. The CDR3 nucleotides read TGTGCCATCAGACAGATCCTTCAAGAGACCCAGTACTTC. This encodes CAIRQILQETQYF.

This CDR3 is CASGLAGEDTQYF. For the CDR3, the DNA is TGTGCCAGCGGACTAGCGGGAGAGGATACGCAGTATTTT. This chain links TRBV7-9 with TRBJ2-3; TRBD2 matches at 13 bases. Germline CDR1 reads SEHNR; CDR2 reads FQNEAQ (reference sequence). The CDR3 totals 13 residues. The V segment lost 8 bases and the J segment 6 bases; nucleotides outside the gene matches: 2.

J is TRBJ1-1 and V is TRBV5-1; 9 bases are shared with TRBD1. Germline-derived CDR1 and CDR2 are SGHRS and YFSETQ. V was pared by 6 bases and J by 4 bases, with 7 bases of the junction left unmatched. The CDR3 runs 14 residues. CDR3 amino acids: CASTTGTGSTEAFF. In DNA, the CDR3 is TGCGCCAGCACCACCGGGACAGGGAGCACTGAAGCTTTCTTT.

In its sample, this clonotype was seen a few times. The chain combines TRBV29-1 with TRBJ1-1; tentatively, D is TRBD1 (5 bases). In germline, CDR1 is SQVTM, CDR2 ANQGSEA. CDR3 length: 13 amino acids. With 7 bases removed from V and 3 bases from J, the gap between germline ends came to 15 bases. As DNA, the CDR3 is TGCAGCGGCAGGGTCTCACGGGACACTGAAGCTTTCTTT. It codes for CSGRVSRDTEAFF.

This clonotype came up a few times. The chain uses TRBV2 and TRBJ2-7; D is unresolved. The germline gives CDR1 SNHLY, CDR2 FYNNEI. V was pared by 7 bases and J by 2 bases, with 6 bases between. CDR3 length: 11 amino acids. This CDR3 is CASTDTYEQYF. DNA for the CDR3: TGTGCCAGCACAGATACCTACGAGCAGTACTTC.

Written as DNA, the CDR3 is TGTGCCAGCACCGGGTCGACCTACGAGCAGTACGTC. Its translation: CASTGSTYEQYV. The rearrangement uses TRBV2 and TRBJ2-7; D is unclear. The V gene lost 7 bases and the J gene lost 2 bases, with 9 bases spanning the gap. The CDR3 is 12 residues long. Germline CDR1 is SNHLY and CDR2 is FYNNEI.

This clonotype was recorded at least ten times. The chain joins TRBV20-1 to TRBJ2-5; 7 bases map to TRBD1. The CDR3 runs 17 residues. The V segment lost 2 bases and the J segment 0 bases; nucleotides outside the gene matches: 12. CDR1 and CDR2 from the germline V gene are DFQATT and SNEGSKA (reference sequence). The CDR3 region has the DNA TGCAGTGCTAGACGGGGCCGGGACAGAGTATACCAAGAGACCCAGTACTTC. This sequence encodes CSARRGRDRVYQETQYF.